These 25 T cell receptor beta chains were all obtained from the same sample, sequenced in a study of blood T cell repertoires in COVID-19. Repertoires were generated with immunoSEQ multiplex PCR, while TCRdb's copy carries only in-frame clones and drops some. The sample shows some 65,000 clones, approximately 93% of them seen only once. Sequencing was carried out using peripheral blood. The receptors were sampled from a man aged 70 or older with active COVID-19.

The J gene is TRBJ2-1, the V gene TRBV19; tentatively, D is TRBD2 (5 bases). The CDR3 loop spans 13 amino acids. Trimming pared 0 bases from V and 7 bases from J, leaving 7 bases between. Per germline, CDR1 LNHDA and CDR2 SQIVND (reference sequence). The DNA of the CDR3 is TGTGCCAGTAGTATAGATCGGGGAAATGAGCAGTTCTTC. Translating gives CASSIDRGNEQFF.

This chain connects TRBV5-1 to TRBJ1-4; 7 nucleotides agree with TRBD1. Germline trimming cut 4 bases from V and 2 bases from J; bases unmatched to any gene: 8. The CDR3 contains 16 residues. Germline lookup yields CDR1 SGHRS and CDR2 YFSETQ. For the CDR3, the DNA is TGCGCCAGCAGCCGACAGGGAGTAGGCACTAATGAAAAACTGTTTTTT. Amino acids: CASSRQGVGTNEKLFF.

The V and J genes are TRBV18 and TRBJ1-3; possibly TRBD1 for D (5 bases). Looked up from germline, CDR1 is KGHSH and CDR2 is LQKENI. The V end was cut by 3 bases, the J end by 6 bases, with 15 bases between. The CDR3 loop spans 15 amino acids. In nucleotides, the CDR3 is TGTGCCAGCTCACCGACAGCCTTTGACTCAAACACCATATATTTT. It codes for CASSPTAFDSNTIYF.

The CDR3 here is CASSPRTDSPYEQYF. CDR3 sequence (DNA): TGTGCCAGCAGCCCCCGAACCGACAGTCCCTACGAGCAGTACTTC. V usage is TRBV9 and J usage is TRBJ2-7; tentative D call: TRBD1 (5 bases). This CDR3 is built from 15 residues. Germline CDR1 SGDLS, CDR2 YYNGEE. The V end was cut by 4 bases, the J end by 2 bases, with 16 bases between.

This chain connects TRBV28 to TRBJ2-6; 10 nucleotides align to TRBD2. Germline V lookup: CDR1 MDHEN, CDR2 SYDVKM. The CDR3 spans 18 residues. Germline trimming cut 5 bases from V and 0 bases from J; bases unmatched to any gene: 7. For the CDR3, the DNA is TGTGCCAGCAGTCAAGTAGCGGGGGGCCTCTCTGGGGCCAACGTCCTGACTTTC. Protein sequence: CASSQVAGGLSGANVLTF.

This clone was seen just once. This chain joins TRBV5-6 and TRBJ2-3, with D maybe TRBD1 (5 bases). V was trimmed by 4 bases and J by 6 bases, leaving 15 bases between them. This CDR3 comprises 14 residues. Germline assignment: CDR1 SGHDT and CDR2 YYEEEE. In DNA form, the CDR3 reads TGTGCCAGCAGCATTGGACCTGGGGCGGATACGCAGTATTTT. Its translation: CASSIGPGADTQYF.

The rearrangement links TRBV9 to TRBJ2-3; 12 nucleotides match TRBD2. After removal of 0 bases from V and 3 bases from J, the junction contained 2 bases not matched to a gene. Germline loops: CDR1 SGDLS, CDR2 YYNGEE. The CDR3 is made up of 16 amino acids. CDR3 DNA sequence: TGTGCCAGCAGCGTAGGGGGGACTAGCGGGACAGATACGCAGTATTTT. Translated: CASSVGGTSGTDTQYF.

This clone is a singleton in its sample. The rearrangement joins TRBV7-9 to TRBJ1-1; 8 nucleotides match TRBD1. V was pared by 5 bases and J by 0 bases, with 5 bases of the junction left unmatched. CDR3 length: 15 amino acids. Germline V gene data show CDR1 as SEHNR and CDR2 as FQNEAQ (reference sequence). CDR3 nucleotide sequence: TGTGCCAGCAGCCCGCGGGACAGGATGAACACTGAAGCTTTCTTT. Encoded protein: CASSPRDRMNTEAFF.

The chain combines TRBV19 with TRBJ2-5; 8 positions agree with TRBD2. CDR1 and CDR2 from the germline V gene are LNHDA and SQIVND (reference sequence). The length of the CDR3 is 15 residues. V lost 4 bases and J lost 1; bases outside the gene matches: 5. Here the CDR3 DNA reads TGTGCCAGTAGTACCACGGGAGGGACCCAAGAGACCCAGTACTTC. Its translation: CASSTTGGTQETQYF.

CDR3 region: CASSQDTSGGYNEQFF. The CDR3, as DNA: TGTGCCAGCAGCCAAGATACGAGCGGGGGATACAATGAGCAGTTCTTC. This chain uses TRBV3-1 (or the pseudogene TRBV3-2) with TRBJ2-1; the match to TRBD2 covers 8 bases. Germline V gene sequence: CDR1 LGHDT, CDR2 YNNKEL (reference sequence). There are 16 residues in the CDR3. Trimming cost V 0 bases and J 4 bases; bases outside gene matches: 5.

The chain combines TRBV10-2 with TRBJ2-5; possible D gene TRBD1, 6 bases. The CDR3 loop spans 11 amino acids. V lost 5 bases, J lost 5 bases, and 6 bases lay in between. Looked up from germline, CDR1 is WSHSY and CDR2 is SAAADI. This CDR3 is CASSQGETQYF. The CDR3 DNA follows: TGCGCCAGCAGTCAGGGGGAGACCCAGTACTTC.

A single count supports this clone. This sequence joins TRBV3-1 (or the pseudogene TRBV3-2) and TRBJ2-1, with 11 bases identical to TRBD2. Germline loops: CDR1 LGHDT, CDR2 YNNKEL (reference sequence). V trimming: 4 bases; J trimming: 5 bases; junction bases outside the gene matches: 1. This CDR3 contains 14 residues. CDR3 residues: CASSLAGGDNEQFF. The CDR3 bases are TGTGCCAGCAGCCTAGCGGGGGGGGACAATGAGCAGTTCTTC.

The chain recombines TRBV6-2 or TRBV6-3 with TRBJ1-1; D unclear. V was shortened by 1 base and J by 1 base, with 13 bases between the two germline ends. This CDR3 has 16 residues. The germline V gene has CDR1 MNHEY and CDR2 SVGEGT. The CDR3 region is CASSYFTTSTNTEAFF. The CDR3 DNA reads as TGTGCCAGCAGTTACTTCACCACTTCTACGAACACTGAAGCTTTCTTT.

The chain combines TRBV6-2 or TRBV6-3 with TRBJ2-2; TRBD1 aligns across 9 bases. V shed 3 bases, J shed 2 bases, and the junction held 4 bases outside the gene matches. The length of the CDR3 is 16 residues. CDR1 is MNHEY and CDR2 is SVGEGT in the germline V gene. CDR3 region: CASSYVQGANTGELFF. The CDR3 DNA is TGTGCCAGCAGTTATGTACAGGGGGCTAACACCGGGGAGCTGTTTTTT.

The chain links TRBV7-6 to TRBJ2-3; 9 nucleotides line up with TRBD1. Germline CDR1 SGHVS, CDR2 FNYEAQ. With 6 bases clipped from V and 1 base from J, the junction kept 5 bases outside the gene matches. The CDR3 spans 15 residues. This chain's CDR3 is CASSDRGYGTDTQYF. CDR3 sequence (DNA): TGTGCCAGCAGTGACAGGGGGTATGGCACAGATACGCAGTATTTT.

This chain links TRBV5-6 with TRBJ1-2; TRBD1 matches at 7 bases. V was clipped by 4 bases and J by 2 bases; unmatched bases: 5. Germline CDR1 reads SGHDT; CDR2 reads YYEEEE. The CDR3 contains 14 residues. CDR3 protein: CASSPQTGNYGYTF. CDR3 DNA: TGTGCCAGCAGCCCACAGACAGGGAACTATGGCTACACCTTC. Full variable domain (missing parts from reference TRBV5-6 and TRBJ1-2): DAGVTQSPTHLIKTRGQQVTLRCSPKSGHDTVSWYQQALGQGPQFIFQYYEEEERQRGNFPDRFSGHQFPNYSSELNVNALLLGDSALYLCASSPQTGNYGYTFGSGTRLTVV.

CDR3: CASSLFRQGGRINQPQHF. The CDR3 DNA reads TGTGCCAGTAGCCTGTTTCGACAGGGCGGACGGATTAATCAGCCCCAGCATTTT. V is TRBV19 and J is TRBJ1-5; 7 bases are shared with TRBD1. The CDR3 is 18 residues long. V was pared by 6 bases and J by 4 bases, with 18 bases of the junction left unmatched. Germline CDR1 reads LNHDA; CDR2 reads SQIVND (reference sequence).

The chain employs TRBV28 and TRBJ1-1, with D possibly matching TRBD1 (5 bases). Trimming removed 8 bases at V and 5 bases at J, with 12 bases between. CDR3 size: 12 residues. Germline values: CDR1 MDHEN, CDR2 SYDVKM. CDR3 sequence: CASRRAWTEAFF. CDR3 in DNA: TGTGCCAGCCGCAGGGCTTGGACTGAAGCTTTCTTT.

On this clone itself: Other DNA sequences in this sample translate to the same CDR3. This CDR3 is CASSGLAGGTDTQYF. The CDR3 DNA is TGTGCCAGCAGCGGACTAGCGGGGGGCACAGATACGCAGTATTTT. The chain combines TRBV6-4 with TRBJ2-3, with 13 bases fitting TRBD2. The trim removed 6 bases at V and 1 base at J, leaving 1 base unmatched. This CDR3 is 15 amino acids long. CDR1 is MRHNA and CDR2 is SNTAGT in the germline V gene.

The chain uses TRBV6-2 or TRBV6-3 and TRBJ1-5, with D possibly matching TRBD1 (6 bases). V lost 6 bases and J lost 6, with 12 bases in between. The CDR3 extends over 13 amino acids. The germline V gene has CDR1 MNHEY and CDR2 SVGEGT. CDR3 loop: CASSPDRIQPQHF. For the CDR3, the DNA is TGTGCCAGCAGCCCCGACAGGATTCAGCCCCAGCATTTT.

This rearrangement joins TRBV5-6 to TRBJ2-2; no clear D gene. Trimming took off 0 bases at V and 5 bases at J, with 11 bases between the two ends. Germline CDR1 SGHDT, CDR2 YYEEEE. This CDR3 has 15 residues. The CDR3: CASSLGGKLTGELFF. As DNA, the CDR3 is TGTGCCAGCAGCTTGGGCGGAAAATTGACCGGGGAGCTGTTTTTT. Full variable domain (outside the CDR3, taken from reference TRBV5-6 and TRBJ2-2): DAGVTQSPTHLIKTRGQQVTLRCSPKSGHDTVSWYQQALGQGPQFIFQYYEEEERQRGNFPDRFSGHQFPNYSSELNVNALLLGDSALYLCASSLGGKLTGELFFGEGSRLTVL.

The chain recombines TRBV7-3 with TRBJ2-3, with TRBD1 as a possible D gene (6 bases). Deletions cut 5 bases from V and 1 base from J, with 13 bases between. Per the germline V gene, CDR1 is SGHTA and CDR2 is FQGTGA. This CDR3 region has 15 residues. This chain's CDR3 is CASSVQGTGTDTQYF. CDR3 coding DNA: TGTGCCAGCAGCGTACAGGGTACTGGCACAGATACGCAGTATTTT. The full variable domain, with the rest looked up from reference TRBV7-3 and TRBJ2-3, is GAGVSQTPSNKVTEKGKYVELRCDPISGHTALYWYRQSLGQGPEFLIYFQGTGAADDSGLPNDRFFAVRPEGSVSTLKIQRTERGDSAVYLCASSVQGTGTDTQYFGPGTRLTVL.

This chain connects TRBV7-8 to TRBJ1-6; no definite D call. V was clipped by 1 base and J by 4 bases, with 11 bases between them. CDR1 and CDR2 (germline): SGHVS, FQNEAQ. CDR3 size: 16 residues. As DNA, the CDR3 is TGTGCCAGCAGCTTAGTTAACAGAACTTATAATTCACCCCTCCACTTT. It codes for CASSLVNRTYNSPLHF.

The J gene is TRBJ1-3, the V gene TRBV12-3 or TRBV12-4; D unclear. Trimming removed 11 bases at V and 0 bases at J, with 8 bases between. The CDR3 length is 12 residues. The CDR3 here is CALARSGNTIYF. The CDR3, as DNA: TGTGCCCTGGCCCGCTCTGGAAACACCATATATTTT.

J is TRBJ2-3 and V is TRBV24-1; tentative D call: TRBD2 (6 bases). Germline values: CDR1 KGHDR, CDR2 SFDVKD. Trimming cost V 3 bases and J 3 bases, with 15 bases left between them. The CDR3 sequence is 16 residues long. CDR3 DNA sequence: TGTGCCACCAGTGATGCCCGGGGTGGAGGGACAGATACGCAGTATTTT. It codes for CATSDARGGGTDTQYF.